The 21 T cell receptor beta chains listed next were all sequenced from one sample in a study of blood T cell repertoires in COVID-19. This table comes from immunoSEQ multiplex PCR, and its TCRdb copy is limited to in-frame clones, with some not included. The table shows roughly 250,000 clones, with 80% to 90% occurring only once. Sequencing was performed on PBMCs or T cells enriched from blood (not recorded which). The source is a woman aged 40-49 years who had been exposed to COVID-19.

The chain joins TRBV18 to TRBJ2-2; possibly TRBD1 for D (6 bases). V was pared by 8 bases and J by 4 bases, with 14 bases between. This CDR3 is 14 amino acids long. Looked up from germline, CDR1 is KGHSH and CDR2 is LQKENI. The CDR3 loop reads CASTLDRGTGELFF. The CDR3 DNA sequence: TGTGCCAGCACCCTGGACAGAGGCACCGGGGAGCTGTTTTTT.

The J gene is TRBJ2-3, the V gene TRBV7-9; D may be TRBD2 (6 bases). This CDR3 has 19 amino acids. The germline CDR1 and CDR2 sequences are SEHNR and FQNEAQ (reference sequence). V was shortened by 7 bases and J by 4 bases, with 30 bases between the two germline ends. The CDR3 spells CASTTPPEGAPYFADTQYF. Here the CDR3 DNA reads TGTGCCAGCACTACTCCCCCGGAGGGCGCCCCTTACTTCGCAGATACGCAGTATTTT.

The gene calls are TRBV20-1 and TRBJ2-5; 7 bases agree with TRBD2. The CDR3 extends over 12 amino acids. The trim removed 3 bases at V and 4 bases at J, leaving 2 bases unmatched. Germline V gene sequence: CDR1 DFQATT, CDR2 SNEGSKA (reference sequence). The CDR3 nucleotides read TGCAGTGCTAGTTCGGGAGGAGAGACCCAGTACTTC. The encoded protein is CSASSGGETQYF.

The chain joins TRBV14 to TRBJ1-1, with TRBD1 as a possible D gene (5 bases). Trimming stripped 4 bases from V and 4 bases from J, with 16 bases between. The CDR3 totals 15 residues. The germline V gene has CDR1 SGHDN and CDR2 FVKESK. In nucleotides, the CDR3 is TGTGCCAGCAGCCTTAGGGCCGGGGGTGGCACTGAAGCTTTCTTT. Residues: CASSLRAGGGTEAFF.

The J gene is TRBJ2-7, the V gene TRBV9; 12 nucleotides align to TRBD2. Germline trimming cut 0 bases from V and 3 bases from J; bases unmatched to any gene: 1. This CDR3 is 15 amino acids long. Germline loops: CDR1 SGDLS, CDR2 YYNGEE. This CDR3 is CASSVGLAGDYEQYF. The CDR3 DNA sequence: TGTGCCAGCAGCGTAGGACTAGCGGGGGACTACGAGCAGTACTTC.

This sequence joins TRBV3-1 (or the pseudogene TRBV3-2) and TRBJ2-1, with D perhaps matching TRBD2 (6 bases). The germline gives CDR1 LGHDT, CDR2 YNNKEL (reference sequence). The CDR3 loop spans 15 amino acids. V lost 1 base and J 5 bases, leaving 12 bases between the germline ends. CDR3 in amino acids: CASSQALAANNEQFF. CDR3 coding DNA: TGTGCCAGCAGCCAAGCACTAGCCGCTAACAATGAGCAGTTCTTC.

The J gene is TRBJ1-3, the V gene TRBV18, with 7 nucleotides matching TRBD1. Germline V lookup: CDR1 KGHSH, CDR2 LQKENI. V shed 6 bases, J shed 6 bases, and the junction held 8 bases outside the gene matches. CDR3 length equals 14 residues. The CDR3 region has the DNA TGTGCCAGCTCGCAGGGGACAGCTCTAAACACCATATATTTT. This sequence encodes CASSQGTALNTIYF.

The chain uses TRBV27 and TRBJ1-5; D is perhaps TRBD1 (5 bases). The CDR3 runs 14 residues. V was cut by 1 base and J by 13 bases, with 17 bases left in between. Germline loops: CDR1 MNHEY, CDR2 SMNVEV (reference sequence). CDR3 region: CASSLLGHGGSQHF. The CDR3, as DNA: TGTGCCAGCAGTTTATTAGGGCACGGGGGATCACAGCATTTT.

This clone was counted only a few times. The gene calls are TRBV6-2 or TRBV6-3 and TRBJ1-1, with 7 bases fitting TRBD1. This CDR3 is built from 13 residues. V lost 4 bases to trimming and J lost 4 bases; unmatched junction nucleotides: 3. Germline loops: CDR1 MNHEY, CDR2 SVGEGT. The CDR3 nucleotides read TGTGCCAGCAGTTCCGACAGGGCCACTGAAGCTTTCTTT. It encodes CASSSDRATEAFF.

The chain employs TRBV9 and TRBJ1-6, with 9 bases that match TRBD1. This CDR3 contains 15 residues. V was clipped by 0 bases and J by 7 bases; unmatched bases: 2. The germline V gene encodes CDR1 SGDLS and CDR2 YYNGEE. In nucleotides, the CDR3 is TGTGCCAGCAGCGTAGAGGGACAGGGAAATTCACCCCTCCACTTT. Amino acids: CASSVEGQGNSPLHF.

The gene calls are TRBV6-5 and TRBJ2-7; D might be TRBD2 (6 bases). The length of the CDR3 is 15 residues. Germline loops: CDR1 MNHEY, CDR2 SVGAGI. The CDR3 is CGTHWSRGFSYEQYF. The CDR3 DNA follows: TGTGGCACCCATTGGTCCCGGGGGTTCTCCTACGAGCAGTACTTC.

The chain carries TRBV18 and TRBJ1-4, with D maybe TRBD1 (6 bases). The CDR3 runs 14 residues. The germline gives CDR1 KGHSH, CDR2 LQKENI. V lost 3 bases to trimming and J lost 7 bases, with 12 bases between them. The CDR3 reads CASSPDSISEKLFF. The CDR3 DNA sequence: TGTGCCAGCTCACCGGACAGTATTAGTGAAAAACTGTTTTTT.

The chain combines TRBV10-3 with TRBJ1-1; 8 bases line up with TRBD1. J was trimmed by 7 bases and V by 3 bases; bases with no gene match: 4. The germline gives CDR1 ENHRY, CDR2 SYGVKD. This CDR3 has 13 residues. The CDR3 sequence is CAISDGDRSEAFF. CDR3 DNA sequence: TGTGCCATCAGTGATGGGGACAGGAGTGAAGCTTTCTTT.

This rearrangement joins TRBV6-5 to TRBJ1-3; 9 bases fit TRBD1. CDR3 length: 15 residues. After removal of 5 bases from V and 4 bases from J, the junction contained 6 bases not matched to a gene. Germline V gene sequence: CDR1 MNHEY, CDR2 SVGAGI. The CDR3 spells CASSLDRGAGNTIYF. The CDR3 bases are TGTGCCAGCAGTCTTGACAGGGGGGCGGGAAACACCATATATTTT.

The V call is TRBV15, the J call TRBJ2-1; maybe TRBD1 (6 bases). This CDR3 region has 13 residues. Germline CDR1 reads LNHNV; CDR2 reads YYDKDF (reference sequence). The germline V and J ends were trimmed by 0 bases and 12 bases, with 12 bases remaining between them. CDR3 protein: CATSREKGDLQFF. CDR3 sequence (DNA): TGTGCCACCAGCAGAGAGAAGGGGGACCTGCAGTTCTTC.

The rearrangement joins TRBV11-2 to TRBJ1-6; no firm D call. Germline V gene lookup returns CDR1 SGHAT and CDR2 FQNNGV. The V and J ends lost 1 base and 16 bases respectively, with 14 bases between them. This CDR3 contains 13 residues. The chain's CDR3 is CASSLAPGYKLHF. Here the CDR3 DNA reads TGTGCCAGCAGCTTAGCCCCAGGATATAAACTCCACTTT.

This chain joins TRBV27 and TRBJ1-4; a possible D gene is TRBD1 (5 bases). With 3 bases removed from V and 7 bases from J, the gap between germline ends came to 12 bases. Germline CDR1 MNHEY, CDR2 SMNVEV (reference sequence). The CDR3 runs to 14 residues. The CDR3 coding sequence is TGTGCCAGCAGTTTTCAGGGTCTGGCTGAAAAACTGTTTTTT. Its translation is CASSFQGLAEKLFF.

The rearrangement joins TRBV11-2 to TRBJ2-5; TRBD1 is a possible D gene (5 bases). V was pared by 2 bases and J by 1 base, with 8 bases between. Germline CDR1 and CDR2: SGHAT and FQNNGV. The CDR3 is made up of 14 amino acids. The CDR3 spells CASSLWGGQETQYF. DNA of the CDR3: TGTGCCAGCAGCTTATGGGGCGGCCAAGAGACCCAGTACTTC.

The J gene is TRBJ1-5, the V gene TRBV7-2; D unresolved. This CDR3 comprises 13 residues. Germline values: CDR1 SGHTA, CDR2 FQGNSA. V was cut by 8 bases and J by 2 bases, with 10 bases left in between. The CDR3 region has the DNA TGTGCCAGCGGCCGAATCGGCAATCAGCCCCAGCATTTT. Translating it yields CASGRIGNQPQHF.

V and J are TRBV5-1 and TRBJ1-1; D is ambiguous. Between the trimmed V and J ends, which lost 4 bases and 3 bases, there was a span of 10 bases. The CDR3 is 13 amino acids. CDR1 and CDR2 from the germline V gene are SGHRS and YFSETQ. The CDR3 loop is CASSQKGDTEAFF. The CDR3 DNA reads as TGCGCCAGCAGCCAGAAGGGAGACACTGAAGCTTTCTTT.

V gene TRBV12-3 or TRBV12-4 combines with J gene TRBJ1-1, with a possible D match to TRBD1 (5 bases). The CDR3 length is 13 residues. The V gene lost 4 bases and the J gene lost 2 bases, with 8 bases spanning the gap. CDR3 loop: CASSSRGNTEAFF. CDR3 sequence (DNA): TGTGCCAGCAGTTCAAGGGGAAACACTGAAGCTTTCTTT.